The rows below give T cell receptor beta chains drawn from one sample of a study of T cell responses to AZD1222 COVID-19 vaccine. The method was immunoSEQ multiplex PCR; TCRdb's version includes in-frame clones alone and lacks a portion of them. The repertoire consists of over 80,000 clones, with around 89% occurring once and the leading ten covering 30% to 35%. Sequenced material: peripheral blood, taken on day 0 of AZD1222 vaccination. These receptors originate from an adult in good health. Both conserved end residues are part of each CDR3. Fields, in order: V gene, J gene, CDR3 protein.

TRBV19	TRBJ2-3	CATSGLGLTTDTQYF
TRBV11-3	TRBJ2-2	CASSLGTTLGRELFF
TRBV2	TRBJ1-1	CASIPGGGNTEAFF
TRBV5-4	TRBJ2-7	CASSYQGGSYEQYF
TRBV30	TRBJ2-7	CAWSGQGGEQYF
TRBV28	TRBJ1-1	CASPPPILNTEAFF
TRBV28	TRBJ2-3	CASSFFSGVTDTQYF
TRBV27	TRBJ2-3	CASSYRESTDTQYF
TRBV5-1	TRBJ1-4	CASSPGTDEKLFF
TRBV2	TRBJ2-1	CATTRRGGLYNEQFF
TRBV28	TRBJ2-7	CASSLIRGIYEQYF
TRBV20-1	TRBJ1-4	CSAPYNEKLFF
TRBV7-2	TRBJ2-7	CASSARQGNYEQYF
TRBV3-1/TRBV3-2	TRBJ1-2	CASSQEGRGYGYTF
TRBV7-2	TRBJ2-1	CASSLASGRVSNEQFF
TRBV9	TRBJ1-1	CASSVATTNTEAFF
TRBV7-3	TRBJ2-7	CASSPDSGGTYEQYF
TRBV3-1/TRBV3-2	TRBJ2-2	CASSRTPTNTGELFF
TRBV5-4	TRBJ2-1	CASSLQGQRYNEQFF
TRBV27	TRBJ1-4	CASSPGSLGEKLFF
TRBV2	TRBJ1-1	CASSEQGISNTEAFF
TRBV29-1	TRBJ2-7	CSVDQGGYEQYF
TRBV28	TRBJ1-6	CASRQGGSNSPLHF
TRBV6-5	TRBJ2-1	CASSYGTSGIQEQFF
TRBV11-1	TRBJ2-1	CASAAGPSYNEQFF
TRBV6-2/TRBV6-3	TRBJ1-5	CASSDLSNQPQHF
TRBV18	TRBJ1-1	CASSPGGGVTEAFF
TRBV5-4	TRBJ2-7	CASSPDTASSSYEQYF
TRBV10-3	TRBJ2-2	CAILTSGRTNTGELFF
TRBV6-6	TRBJ1-4	CASSHTGGRSEKLFF
TRBV5-4	TRBJ2-5	CASSLEDRGDAQTQYF
TRBV7-9	TRBJ2-3	CASSLVPSGSTDTQYF
TRBV28	TRBJ1-5	CASSLTSLRGNQPQHF
TRBV3-1/TRBV3-2	TRBJ2-3	CASSRREAGADTQYF
TRBV9	TRBJ2-1	CASSVGGGQQFF
TRBV29-1	TRBJ2-7	CSVEGTKPYEQYF
TRBV28	TRBJ1-3	CASSQEGRPLRDTIYF